In its sample, the clone carrying this T cell receptor beta chain was seen many times. Its antigen is undetermined. The data were taken from a study of breast tumors, draining lymph nodes, adjacent tissues. The study, taken as a whole, reports: Tumor and nontumor repertoires were significantly more similar in luminal-like than in basal-like breast cancer. Tumors had less TCR diversity than lymph nodes, more than nontumor tissue.

TCRdb analysed the multiplex PCR reads with MiXCR anew, one entry per CDR3 protein. The repertoire holds approximately 140,000 distinct CDR3 sequences, around a third seen once, with about 2.5% in the top ten. Breast cancer patients provided tissue from their axillary draining lymph nodes. The sample comprised axillary lymph node tissue. This receptor was taken from a female donor with breast cancer. Some clones in this sample may be carry-over from other donors' samples.

The CDR3 DNA reads as TGTGCCAGTAGTATTAACAGGAACTATGGCTACACCTTC. Protein product: CASSINRNYGYTF. This chain joins TRBV19 and TRBJ1-2; maybe TRBD1 (5 bases). This CDR3 comprises 13 residues. Germline V gene data show CDR1 as LNHDA and CDR2 as SQIVND (reference sequence). V lost 3 bases and J lost 2, with 7 bases in between.